This TCR beta chain emerged from a study of blood T cell repertoires in COVID-19. Study summary: Acute and convalescent COVID-19 specimens originated in the United States, Italy and Spain. In each case, the material was cDNA or gDNA derived from T cells, B-cell-depleted T cells, or PBMCs.

Per the authors' pipeline: Estimation of nucleated cell counts relied on the amplification of reference gene primers. The method was immunoSEQ multiplex PCR; TCRdb's version includes in-frame clones alone and lacks a portion of them. The V and J calls and clone size are taken from that table; D and trimming were inferred from the DNA. Of approximately 68,000 clones listed, nearly 90% are singletons. This clonotype was sampled from a man between 65 and 85 years old with active or convalescent COVID-19. Sequenced sample: peripheral blood.

CDR3 DNA sequence: TGCGCCAGCAGCTGGGGTGCTAGCGGTTCCTACGAGCAGTACTTC. Its protein product is CASSWGASGSYEQYF. The chain uses TRBV5-1 and TRBJ2-7; the match to TRBD2 covers 7 bases. Germline CDR1 is SGHRS and CDR2 is YFSETQ. The CDR3 is 15 amino acids. Trimming cost V 3 bases and J 1 base; bases outside gene matches: 7.